By sample share, the clone carrying this T cell receptor (delta chain) is large. At the DNA level, this CDR3 is encoded by other sequences in the same sample as well. TCRdb called clones from the RT-PCR reads again using CATT. The sample records about 1,700 delta-chain clones, 4.5% being singletons. The source of the sample is a study of gamma-delta T cells after stem cell transplantation. The germline V gene encodes CDR1 GEAIGNYY and CDR2 EKD. The CDR3 consists of 17 residues. Trimming took 3 bases from V and 5 from J, leaving 24 bases between them. This clonotype originated in a human donor. It is not recorded whose cells these are; they may come from a transplant donor. Sequencing was done on a sample of gamma-delta T cells. The chain uses TRDV2 and TRDJ1; a weak D match, TRDD3 (5 bases). The CDR3 DNA reads TGTGCCTGTGACTCGGTATCTGGGCCCCCTATCGGGGATAAACTCATCTTT. This codes for CACDSVSGPPIGDKLIF.